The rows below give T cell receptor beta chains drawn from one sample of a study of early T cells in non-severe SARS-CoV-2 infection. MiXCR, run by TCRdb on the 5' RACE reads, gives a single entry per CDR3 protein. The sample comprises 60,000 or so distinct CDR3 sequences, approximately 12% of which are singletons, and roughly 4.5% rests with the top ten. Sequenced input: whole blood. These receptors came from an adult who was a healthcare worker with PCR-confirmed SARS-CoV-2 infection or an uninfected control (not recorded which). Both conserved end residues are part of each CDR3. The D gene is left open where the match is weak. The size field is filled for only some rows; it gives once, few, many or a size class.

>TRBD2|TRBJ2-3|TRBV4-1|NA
CASSHRTSGNTDTQYF
TGCGCCAGCAGCCACCGGACTAGCGGAAACACAGATACGCAGTATTTT
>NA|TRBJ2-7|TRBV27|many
CASSLQADPYEQYF
TGTGCCAGCAGTTTACAGGCGGATCCCTACGAGCAGTACTTC
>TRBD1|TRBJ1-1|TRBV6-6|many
CASTPGAGGAGNTEAFF
TGTGCCAGCACCCCGGGAGCAGGGGGCGCGGGGAACACTGAAGCTTTCTTT
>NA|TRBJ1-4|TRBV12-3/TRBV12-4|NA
CASSQQGPNEKLFF
TGTGCCAGCAGTCAACAGGGTCCCAATGAAAAACTGTTTTTT
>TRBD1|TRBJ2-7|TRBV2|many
CASSEIGTGLGEQYF
TGTGCCAGCAGTGAGATCGGGACAGGGTTGGGGGAGCAGTACTTC
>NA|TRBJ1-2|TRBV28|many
CASRTGGPDGYTF
TGTGCCAGCAGAACCGGGGGGCCGGATGGCTACACCTTC
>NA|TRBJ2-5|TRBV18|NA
CASSPQEAGQETQYF
TGTGCCAGCTCACCACAGGAAGCGGGCCAAGAGACCCAGTACTTC
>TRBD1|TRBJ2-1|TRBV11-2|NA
CASSRGTGVSLEQFF
TGTGCCAGCAGCCGGGGGACAGGGGTAAGCCTTGAGCAGTTCTTC
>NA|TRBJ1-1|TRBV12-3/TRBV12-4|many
CASSPRVYEAFF
TGTGCCAGCAGTCCACGGGTCTATGAAGCTTTCTTT
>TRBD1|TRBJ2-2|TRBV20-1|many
CSAIPTGVTGELFF
TGCAGTGCTATCCCTACAGGGGTCACCGGGGAGCTGTTTTTT
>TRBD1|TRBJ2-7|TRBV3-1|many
CASSPTSGQTYEQYF
TGTGCCAGCAGCCCTACATCGGGACAGACCTACGAGCAGTACTTC
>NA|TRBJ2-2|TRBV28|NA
CASSTPRTNSKNTGELFF
TGTGCCAGCAGTACCCCTCGGACAAACTCTAAGAACACCGGGGAGCTGTTTTTT
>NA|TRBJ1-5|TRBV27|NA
CASSLRAGVRNQPQHF
TGTGCCAGCAGTTTACGCGCAGGGGTACGCAATCAGCCCCAGCATTTT